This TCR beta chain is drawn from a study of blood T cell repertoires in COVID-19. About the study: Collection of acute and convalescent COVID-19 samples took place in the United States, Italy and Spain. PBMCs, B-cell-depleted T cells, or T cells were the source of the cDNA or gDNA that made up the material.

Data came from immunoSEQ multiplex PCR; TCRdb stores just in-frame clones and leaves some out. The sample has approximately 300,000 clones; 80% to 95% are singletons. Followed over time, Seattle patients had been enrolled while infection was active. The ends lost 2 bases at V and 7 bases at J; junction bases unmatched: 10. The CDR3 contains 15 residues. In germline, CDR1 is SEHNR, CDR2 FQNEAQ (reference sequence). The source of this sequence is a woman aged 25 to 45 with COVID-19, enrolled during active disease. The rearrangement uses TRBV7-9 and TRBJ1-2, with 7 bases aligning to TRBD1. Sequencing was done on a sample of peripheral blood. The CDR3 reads CASSLSRQGLGGYTF. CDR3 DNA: TGTGCCAGCAGCTTATCTCGACAGGGCTTGGGTGGCTACACCTTC. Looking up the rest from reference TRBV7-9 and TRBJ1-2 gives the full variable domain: DTGVSQNPRHKITKRGQNVTFRCDPISEHNRLYWYRQTLGQGPEFLTYFQNEAQLEKSRLLSDRFSAERPKGSFSTLEIQRTEQGDSAMYLCASSLSRQGLGGYTFGSGTRLTVV.